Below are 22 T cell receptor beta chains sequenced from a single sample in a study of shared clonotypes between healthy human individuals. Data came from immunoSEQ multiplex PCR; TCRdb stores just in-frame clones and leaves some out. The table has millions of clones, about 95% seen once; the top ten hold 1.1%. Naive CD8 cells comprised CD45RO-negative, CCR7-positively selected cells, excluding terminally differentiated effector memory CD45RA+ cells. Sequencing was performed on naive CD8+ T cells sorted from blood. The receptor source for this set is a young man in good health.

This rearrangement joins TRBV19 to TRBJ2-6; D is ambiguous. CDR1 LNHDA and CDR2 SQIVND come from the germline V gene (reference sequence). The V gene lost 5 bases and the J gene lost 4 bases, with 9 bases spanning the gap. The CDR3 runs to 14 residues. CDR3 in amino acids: CASSSETGANVLTF. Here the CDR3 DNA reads TGTGCCAGTAGTTCCGAGACGGGGGCCAACGTCCTGACTTTC. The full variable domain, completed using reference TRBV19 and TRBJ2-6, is DGGITQSPKYLFRKEGQNVTLSCEQNLNHDAMYWYRQDPGQGLRLIYYSQIVNDFQKGDIAEGYSVSREKKESFPLTVTSAQKNPTAFYLCASSSETGANVLTFGAGSRLTVL.

CDR3 DNA sequence: TGTGCCAGCACCCTCGACGGGAACTATGGCTACACCTTC. Protein: CASTLDGNYGYTF. The chain has TRBV6-6 and TRBJ1-2; D not certain. Trimming left V 7 bases short and J 2 bases short, with 11 bases between. CDR1 is MNHNY and CDR2 is SVGAGI in the germline V gene (reference sequence). The CDR3 spans 13 residues.

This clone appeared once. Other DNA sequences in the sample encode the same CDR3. The chain's CDR3 is CASSSTGPNYEQYF. The CDR3, as DNA: TGCGCCAGCAGCTCTACGGGACCGAACTACGAGCAGTACTTC. The rearrangement joins TRBV5-1 to TRBJ2-7, with D perhaps matching TRBD1 or TRBD2 (5 bases each). Trimming took 3 bases from V and 3 from J, leaving 13 bases between them. Germline V gene lookup returns CDR1 SGHRS and CDR2 YFSETQ. The CDR3 has 14 amino acids.

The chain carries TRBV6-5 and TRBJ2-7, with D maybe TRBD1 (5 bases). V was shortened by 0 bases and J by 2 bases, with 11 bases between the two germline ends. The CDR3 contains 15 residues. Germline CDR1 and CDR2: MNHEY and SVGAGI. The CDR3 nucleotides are TGTGCCAGCAGTTACTCACGGACATCTACCTACGAGCAGTACTTC. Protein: CASSYSRTSTYEQYF.

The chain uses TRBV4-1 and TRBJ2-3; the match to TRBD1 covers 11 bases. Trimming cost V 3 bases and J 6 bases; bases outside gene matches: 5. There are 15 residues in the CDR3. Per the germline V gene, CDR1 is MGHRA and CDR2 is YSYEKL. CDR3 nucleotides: TGCGCCAGCAGCCACGGACAGGGGGCCTTGGATACGCAGTATTTT. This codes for CASSHGQGALDTQYF.

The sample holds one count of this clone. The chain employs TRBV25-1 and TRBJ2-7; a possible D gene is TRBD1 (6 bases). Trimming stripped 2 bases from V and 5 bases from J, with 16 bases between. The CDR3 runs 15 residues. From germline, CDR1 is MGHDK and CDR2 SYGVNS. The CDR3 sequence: CASSEKNRGGDEQYF. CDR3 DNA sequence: TGTGCCAGCAGTGAAAAAAACAGAGGGGGAGACGAGCAGTACTTC.

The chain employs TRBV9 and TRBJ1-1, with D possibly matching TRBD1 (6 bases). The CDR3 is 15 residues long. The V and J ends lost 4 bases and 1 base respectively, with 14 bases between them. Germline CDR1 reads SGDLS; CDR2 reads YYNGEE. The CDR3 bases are TGTGCCAGCAGCCCAAGGACAGAAACGAACACTGAAGCTTTCTTT. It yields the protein CASSPRTETNTEAFF.

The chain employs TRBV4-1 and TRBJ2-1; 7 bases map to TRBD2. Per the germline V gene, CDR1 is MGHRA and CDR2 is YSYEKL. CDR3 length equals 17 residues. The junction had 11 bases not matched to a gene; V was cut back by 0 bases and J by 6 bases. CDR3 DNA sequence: TGCGCCAGCAGCCAAGAAGGCCCGCTAGCGGCTTTCAATGAGCAGTTCTTC. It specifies CASSQEGPLAAFNEQFF.

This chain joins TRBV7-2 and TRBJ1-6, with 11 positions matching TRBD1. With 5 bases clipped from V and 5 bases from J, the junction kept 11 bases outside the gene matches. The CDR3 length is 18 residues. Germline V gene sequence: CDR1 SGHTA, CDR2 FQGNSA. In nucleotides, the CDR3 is TGTGCCAGCAGCCCCAGCTGGACAGGGGGCGCAAATAATTCACCCCTCCACTTT. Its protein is CASSPSWTGGANNSPLHF.

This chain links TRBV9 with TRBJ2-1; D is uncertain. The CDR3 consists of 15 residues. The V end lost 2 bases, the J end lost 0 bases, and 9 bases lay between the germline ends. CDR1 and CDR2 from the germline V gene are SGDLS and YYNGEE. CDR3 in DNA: TGTGCCAGCAGCGTGGCGGATAGCTCCTACAATGAGCAGTTCTTC. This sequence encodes CASSVADSSYNEQFF.

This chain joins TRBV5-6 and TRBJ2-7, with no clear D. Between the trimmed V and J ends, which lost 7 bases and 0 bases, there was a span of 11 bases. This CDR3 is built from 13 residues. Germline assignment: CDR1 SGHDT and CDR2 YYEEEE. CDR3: CASSQWSSYEQYF. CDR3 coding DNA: TGTGCCAGCTCTCAGTGGAGCTCCTACGAGCAGTACTTC.

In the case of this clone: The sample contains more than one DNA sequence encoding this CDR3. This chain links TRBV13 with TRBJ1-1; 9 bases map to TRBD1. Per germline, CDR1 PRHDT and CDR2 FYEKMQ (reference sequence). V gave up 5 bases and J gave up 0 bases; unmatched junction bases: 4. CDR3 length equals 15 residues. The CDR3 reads CASSPDRGLNTEAFF. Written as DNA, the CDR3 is TGTGCCAGCAGCCCGGACAGGGGACTGAACACTGAAGCTTTCTTT.

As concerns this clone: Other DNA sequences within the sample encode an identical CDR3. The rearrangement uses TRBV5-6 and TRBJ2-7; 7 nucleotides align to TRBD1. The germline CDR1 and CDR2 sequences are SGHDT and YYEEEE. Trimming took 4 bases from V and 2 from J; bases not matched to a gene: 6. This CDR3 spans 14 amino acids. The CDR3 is CASSNRDSPYEQYF. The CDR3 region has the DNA TGTGCCAGCAGCAACCGGGACAGTCCCTACGAGCAGTACTTC.

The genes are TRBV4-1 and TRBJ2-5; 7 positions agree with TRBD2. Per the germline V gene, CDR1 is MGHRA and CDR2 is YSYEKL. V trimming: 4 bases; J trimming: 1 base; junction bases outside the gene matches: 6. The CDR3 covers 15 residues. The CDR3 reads CASSPRSGFQETQYF. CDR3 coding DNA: TGCGCCAGCAGCCCCCGTAGCGGGTTCCAAGAGACCCAGTACTTC.

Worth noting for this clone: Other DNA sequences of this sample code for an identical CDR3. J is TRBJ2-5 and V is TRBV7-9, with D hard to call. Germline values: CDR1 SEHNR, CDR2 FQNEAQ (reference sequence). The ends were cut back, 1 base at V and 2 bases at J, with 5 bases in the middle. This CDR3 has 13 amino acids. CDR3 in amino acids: CASSLVVQETQYF. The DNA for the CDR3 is TGTGCCAGCAGCTTAGTGGTGCAAGAGACCCAGTACTTC.

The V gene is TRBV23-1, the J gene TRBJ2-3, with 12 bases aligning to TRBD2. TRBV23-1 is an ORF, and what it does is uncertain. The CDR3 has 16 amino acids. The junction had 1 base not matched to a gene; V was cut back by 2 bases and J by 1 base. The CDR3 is CASSQRTSGGTDTQYF. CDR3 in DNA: TGCGCCAGCAGTCAAAGGACTAGCGGGGGCACAGATACGCAGTATTTT.

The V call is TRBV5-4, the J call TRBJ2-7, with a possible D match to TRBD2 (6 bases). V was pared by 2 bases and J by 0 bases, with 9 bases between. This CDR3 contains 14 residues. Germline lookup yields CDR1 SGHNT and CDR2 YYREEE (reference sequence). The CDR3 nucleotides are TGTGCCAGCAGCTTATACGGGAGCTCCTACGAGCAGTACTTC. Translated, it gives CASSLYGSSYEQYF.

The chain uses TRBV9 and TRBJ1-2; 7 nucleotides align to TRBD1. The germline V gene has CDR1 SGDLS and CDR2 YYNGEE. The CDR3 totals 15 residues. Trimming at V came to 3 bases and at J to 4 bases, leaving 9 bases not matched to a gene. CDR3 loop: CASSDALGGPYGYTF. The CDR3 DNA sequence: TGTGCCAGCAGCGACGCCTTAGGGGGCCCCTATGGCTACACCTTC.

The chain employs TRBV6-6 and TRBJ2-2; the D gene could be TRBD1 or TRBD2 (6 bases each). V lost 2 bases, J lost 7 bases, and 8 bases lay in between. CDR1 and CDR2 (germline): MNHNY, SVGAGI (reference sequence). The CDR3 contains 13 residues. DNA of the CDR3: TGTGCCAGCAGTTACGAGGGGGGCGGGGAGCTGTTTTTT. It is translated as CASSYEGGGELFF.

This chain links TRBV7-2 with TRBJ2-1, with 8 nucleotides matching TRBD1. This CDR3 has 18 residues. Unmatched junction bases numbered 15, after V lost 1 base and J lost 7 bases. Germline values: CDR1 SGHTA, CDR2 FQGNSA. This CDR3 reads CASSLVGRGQGAPNEQFF. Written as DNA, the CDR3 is TGTGCCAGCAGCTTAGTGGGCCGGGGCCAGGGGGCCCCAAATGAGCAGTTCTTC.

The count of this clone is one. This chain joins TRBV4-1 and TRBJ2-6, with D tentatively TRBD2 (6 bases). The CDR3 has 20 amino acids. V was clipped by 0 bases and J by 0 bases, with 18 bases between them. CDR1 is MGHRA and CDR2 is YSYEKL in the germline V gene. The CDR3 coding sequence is TGCGCCAGCAGCCAAGATATGTATGGGGGGTTGAACTCTGGGGCCAACGTCCTGACTTTC. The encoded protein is CASSQDMYGGLNSGANVLTF.

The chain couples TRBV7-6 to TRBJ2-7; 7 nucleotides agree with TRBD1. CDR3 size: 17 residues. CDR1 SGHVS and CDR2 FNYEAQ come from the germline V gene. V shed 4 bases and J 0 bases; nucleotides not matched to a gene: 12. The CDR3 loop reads CASSSTSGQRSSYEQYF. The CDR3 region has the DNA TGTGCCAGCAGCTCTACGTCGGGACAGCGTAGCTCCTACGAGCAGTACTTC.